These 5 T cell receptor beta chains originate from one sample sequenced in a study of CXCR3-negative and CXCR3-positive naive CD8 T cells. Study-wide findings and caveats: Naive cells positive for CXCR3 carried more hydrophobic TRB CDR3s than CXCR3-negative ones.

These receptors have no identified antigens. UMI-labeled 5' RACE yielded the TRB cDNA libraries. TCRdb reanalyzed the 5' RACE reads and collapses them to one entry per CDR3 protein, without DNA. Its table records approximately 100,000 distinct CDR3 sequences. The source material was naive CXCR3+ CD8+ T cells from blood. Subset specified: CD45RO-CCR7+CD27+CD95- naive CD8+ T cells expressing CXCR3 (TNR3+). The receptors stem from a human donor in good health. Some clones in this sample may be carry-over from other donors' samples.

CDR3 sequence reads: CASSFGGAVYEQYF. This chain connects TRBV7-6 to TRBJ2-7; TCRdb lists TRBD2, though no DNA is available to test this call. Germline CDR1 SGHVS, CDR2 FNYEAQ. This CDR3 region has 14 residues. The full variable domain, rest sourced from reference TRBV7-6 and TRBJ2-7, is GAGVSQSPRYKVTKRGQDVALRCDPISGHVSLYWYRQALGQGPEFLTYFNYEAQQDKSGLPNDRFSAERPEGSISTLTIQRTEQRDSAMYRCASSFGGAVYEQYFGPGTRLTVT.

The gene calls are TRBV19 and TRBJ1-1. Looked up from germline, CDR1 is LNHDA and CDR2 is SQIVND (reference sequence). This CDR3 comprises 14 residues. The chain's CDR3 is CASSRASEYTEAFF.

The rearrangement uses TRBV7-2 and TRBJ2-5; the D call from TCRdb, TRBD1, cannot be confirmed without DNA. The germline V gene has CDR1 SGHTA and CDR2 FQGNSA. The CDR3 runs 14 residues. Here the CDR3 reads CASSLDPGYETQYF.

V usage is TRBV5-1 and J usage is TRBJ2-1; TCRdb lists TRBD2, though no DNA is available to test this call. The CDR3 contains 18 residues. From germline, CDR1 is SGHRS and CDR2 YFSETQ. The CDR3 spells CASSGWTNEGSSYNEQFF. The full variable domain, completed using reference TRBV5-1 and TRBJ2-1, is KAGVTQTPRYLIKTRGQQVTLSCSPISGHRSVSWYQQTPGQGLQFLFEYFSETQRNKGNFPGRFSGRQFSNSRSEMNVSTLELGDSALYLCASSGWTNEGSSYNEQFFGPGTRLTVL.

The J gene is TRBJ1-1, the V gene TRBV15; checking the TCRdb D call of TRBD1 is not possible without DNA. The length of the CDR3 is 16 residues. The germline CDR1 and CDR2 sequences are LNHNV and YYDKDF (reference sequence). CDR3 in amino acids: CATSRDTTGGFPEAFF.